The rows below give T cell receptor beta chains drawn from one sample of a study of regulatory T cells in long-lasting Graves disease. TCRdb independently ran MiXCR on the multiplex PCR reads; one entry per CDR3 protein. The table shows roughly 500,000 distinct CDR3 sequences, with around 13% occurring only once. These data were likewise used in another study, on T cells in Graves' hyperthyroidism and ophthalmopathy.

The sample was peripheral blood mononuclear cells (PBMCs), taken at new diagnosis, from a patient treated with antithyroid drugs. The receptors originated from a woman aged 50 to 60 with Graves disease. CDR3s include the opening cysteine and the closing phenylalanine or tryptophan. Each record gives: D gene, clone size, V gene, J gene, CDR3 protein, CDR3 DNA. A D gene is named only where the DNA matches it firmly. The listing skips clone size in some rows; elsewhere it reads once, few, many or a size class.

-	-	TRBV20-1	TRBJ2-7	CSARGLATLTYEQYF	TGCAGTGCTAGAGGTCTAGCAACATTAACCTACGAGCAGTACTTC
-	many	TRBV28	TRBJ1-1	CASRIRHNTEAFF	TGTGCCAGCAGAATTAGACACAACACTGAAGCTTTCTTT
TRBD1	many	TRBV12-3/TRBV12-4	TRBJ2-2	CASRQTGWNTGELFF	TGTGCCAGCAGGCAGACAGGGTGGAACACCGGGGAGCTGTTTTTT
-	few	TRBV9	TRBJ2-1	CASSVDGGGGDNEQFF	TGTGCCAGCAGCGTAGATGGCGGAGGAGGGGACAATGAGCAGTTCTTC
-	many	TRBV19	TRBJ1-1	CASSLQGGDTEAFF	TGTGCCAGCAGCTTGCAGGGAGGTGACACTGAAGCTTTCTTT
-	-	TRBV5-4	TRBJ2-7	CASSWVGMGEQYF	TGTGCCAGCAGCTGGGTAGGGATGGGCGAGCAGTACTTC
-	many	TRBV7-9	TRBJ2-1	CASNLKRGARYNEQFF	TGTGCCAGCAACTTGAAACGGGGGGCGCGGTACAATGAGCAGTTCTTC
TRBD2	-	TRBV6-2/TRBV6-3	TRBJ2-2	CASSYSIGILAGGINTGELFF	TGTGCCAGCAGTTACTCGATTGGTATCCTAGCGGGAGGGATAAACACCGGGGAGCTGTTTTTT
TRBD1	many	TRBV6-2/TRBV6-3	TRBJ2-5	CASRQTGVETQYF	TGTGCCAGCAGACAGACAGGGGTAGAGACCCAGTACTTC
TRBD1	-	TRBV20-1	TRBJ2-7	CSARDRLRDRAHEQYF	TGCAGTGCTAGAGATCGTCTAAGAGACAGGGCCCACGAGCAGTACTTC
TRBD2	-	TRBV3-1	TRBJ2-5	CASSLTSGRWEQETQYF	TGTGCCAGCAGCCTGACTAGCGGGAGGTGGGAGCAAGAGACCCAGTACTTC
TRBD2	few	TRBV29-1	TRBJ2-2	CSVEGSGSSLNTGELFF	TGCAGCGTTGAGGGTAGCGGGAGCTCCCTTAACACCGGGGAGCTGTTTTTT
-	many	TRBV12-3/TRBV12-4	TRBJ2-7	CASTDSGYEQYF	TGTGCCAGCACCGACAGCGGCTACGAGCAGTACTTC
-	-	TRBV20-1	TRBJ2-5	CSARDGVVQVHGPHQQETQYF	TGCAGTGCTAGAGACGGTGTGGTACAGGTTCACGGGCCCCATCAACAAGAGACCCAGTACTTC
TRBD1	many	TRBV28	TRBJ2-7	CATMGQLNEQYF	TGTGCCACAATGGGACAGTTGAACGAGCAGTACTTC
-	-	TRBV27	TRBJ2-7	CASSFGIPSYEQYF	TGTGCCAGCAGTTTTGGGATTCCCTCCTACGAGCAGTACTTC
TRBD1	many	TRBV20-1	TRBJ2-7	CSAARQGSYEQYF	TGCAGTGCTGCTCGACAGGGTTCCTACGAGCAGTACTTC
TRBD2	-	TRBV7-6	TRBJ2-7	CASSPSTRGGTYEQYF	TGTGCCAGCAGCCCATCTACACGGGGGGGTACCTACGAGCAGTACTTC
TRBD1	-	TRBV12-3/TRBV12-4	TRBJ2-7	CASSLDPGTGKTYEQYF	TGTGCCAGCAGTTTGGACCCCGGGACAGGGAAAACCTACGAGCAGTACTTC
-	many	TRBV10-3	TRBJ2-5	CAISEGYTQETQYF	TGTGCCATCAGTGAGGGGTATACACAAGAGACCCAGTACTTC
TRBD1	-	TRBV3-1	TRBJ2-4	CASSQDQGAQNIQYF	TGTGCCAGCAGCCAAGATCAGGGGGCCCAAAACATTCAGTACTTC
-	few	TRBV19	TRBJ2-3	CASRPRSDTDTQYF	TGTGCCAGTAGGCCCAGGAGCGACACAGATACGCAGTATTTT
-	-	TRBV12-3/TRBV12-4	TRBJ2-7	CASSLGGRVLHREQYF	TGTGCCAGCAGTTTAGGGGGCAGGGTCCTTCATCGGGAGCAGTACTTC
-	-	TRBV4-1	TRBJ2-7	CASSEIIRQNRYEQYF	TGCGCCAGCAGCGAGATTATTAGGCAGAACCGCTACGAGCAGTACTTC
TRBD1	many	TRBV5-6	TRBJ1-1	CASRKGTGGTPNTEAFF	TGTGCCAGCAGGAAAGGGACAGGGGGGACCCCGAACACTGAAGCTTTCTTT
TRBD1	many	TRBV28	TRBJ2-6	CASSRTGTAPTSGANVLTF	TGTGCCAGCAGCCGCACCGGGACAGCCCCTACCTCTGGGGCCAACGTCCTGACTTTC
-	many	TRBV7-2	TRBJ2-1	CASSHREGNEQFF	TGTGCCAGCAGCCACCGGGAAGGCAATGAGCAGTTCTTC
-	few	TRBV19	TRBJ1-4	CASSTRTNEKLFF	TGTGCCAGTAGTACCCGTACTAATGAAAAACTGTTTTTT
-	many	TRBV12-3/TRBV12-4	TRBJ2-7	CASSPLAATYEQYF	TGTGCCAGCAGTCCACTAGCAGCAACCTACGAGCAGTACTTC
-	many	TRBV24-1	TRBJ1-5	CATTGREGVNQPQHF	TGTGCCACAACCGGACGGGAAGGGGTAAATCAGCCCCAGCATTTT
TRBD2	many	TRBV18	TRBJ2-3	CASSPRGGDPDTQYF	TGTGCCAGCTCACCACGGGGAGGGGACCCAGATACGCAGTATTTT
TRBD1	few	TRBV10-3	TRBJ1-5	CAISDRQGGSQPQHF	TGTGCCATCAGTGATAGACAGGGCGGGAGTCAGCCCCAGCATTTT
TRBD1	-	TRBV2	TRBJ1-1	CASSDHNIQGQSPEAFF	TGTGCCAGCAGTGATCACAATATACAGGGACAGTCCCCTGAAGCTTTCTTT
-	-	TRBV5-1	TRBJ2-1	CASSLASRSYNEQFF	TGCGCCAGCAGCTTGGCTAGTCGCTCCTACAATGAGCAGTTCTTC
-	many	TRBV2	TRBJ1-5	CASTPGQASNQPQHF	TGTGCCAGCACTCCCGGACAAGCAAGCAATCAGCCCCAGCATTTT
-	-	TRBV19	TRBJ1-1	CANWMADSLLGTEAFF	TGTGCCAATTGGATGGCGGACAGTCTCCTAGGGACTGAAGCTTTCTTT
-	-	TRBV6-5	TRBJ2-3	CASSYSGGRFDTDTQYF	TGTGCCAGCAGTTACTCGGGGGGGCGGTTTGACACAGATACGCAGTATTTT
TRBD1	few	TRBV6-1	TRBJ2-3	CASRRDRAADTQYF	TGTGCCAGCAGAAGGGACAGAGCGGCAGATACGCAGTATTTT
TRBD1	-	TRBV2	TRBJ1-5	CATKRDSLDSNQPQHF	TGTGCCACCAAGCGGGACAGTCTCGATAGCAATCAGCCCCAGCATTTT
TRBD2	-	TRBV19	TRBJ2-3	CASSETSGSQDTQYF	TGTGCCAGTAGTGAGACTAGCGGGAGCCAAGATACGCAGTATTTT
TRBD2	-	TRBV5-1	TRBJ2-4	CASSLLAGTSGSGAKNIQYF	TGCGCCAGCAGCTTGTTAGCCGGGACTAGCGGGAGCGGGGCCAAAAACATTCAGTACTTC
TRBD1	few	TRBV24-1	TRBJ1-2	CATSDSDRDGYTF	TGTGCCACCAGTGATTCGGACAGGGACGGCTACACCTTC
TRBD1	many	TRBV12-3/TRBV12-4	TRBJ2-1	CASSTHRGPNHEQFF	TGTGCCAGCAGCACTCACAGGGGGCCTAACCATGAGCAGTTCTTC
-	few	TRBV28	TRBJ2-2	CASSLSLRERIAGELFF	TGTGCCAGCAGTTTATCTTTACGGGAGCGAATAGCCGGGGAGCTGTTTTTT
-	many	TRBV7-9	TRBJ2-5	CASSSRDLEYQETQYF	TGTGCCAGCAGCTCCCGGGACTTAGAGTACCAAGAGACCCAGTACTTC
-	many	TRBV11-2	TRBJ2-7	CASSLVGLASYEQYF	TGTGCCAGCAGCTTAGTTGGTCTAGCTTCCTACGAGCAGTACTTC
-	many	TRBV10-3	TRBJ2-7	CAISGMGVDASYEQYF	TGTGCCATCAGTGGTATGGGCGTCGACGCCTCCTACGAGCAGTACTTC
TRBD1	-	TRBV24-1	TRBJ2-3	CATGDTGGGTDTQYF	TGTGCCACCGGTGACACAGGGGGCGGAACAGATACGCAGTATTTT
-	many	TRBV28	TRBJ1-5	CASSPDLDKGNQPQHF	TGTGCCAGCAGCCCCGACCTGGACAAAGGAAATCAGCCCCAGCATTTT
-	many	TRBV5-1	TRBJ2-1	CASSLGAGPYNEQFF	TGCGCCAGCAGCTTGGGTGCGGGGCCCTACAATGAGCAGTTCTTC
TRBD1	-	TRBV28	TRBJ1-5	CASSLTGTGTQPQHF	TGTGCCAGCAGTCTAACCGGGACAGGGACCCAGCCCCAGCATTTT
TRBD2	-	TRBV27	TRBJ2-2	CASSLGPWGGTGELFF	TGTGCCAGCAGTTTAGGGCCCTGGGGGGGAACCGGGGAGCTGTTTTTT
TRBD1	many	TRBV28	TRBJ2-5	CASSLFKGARAETQYF	TGTGCCAGCAGTTTATTTAAGGGGGCAAGGGCAGAGACCCAGTACTTC
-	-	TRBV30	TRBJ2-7	CAWELGYEQYF	TGTGCCTGGGAACTTGGTTACGAGCAGTACTTC
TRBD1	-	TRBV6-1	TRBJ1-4	CASSKPTGAREKLFF	TGTGCCAGCAGTAAACCTACAGGGGCTCGGGAAAAACTGTTTTTT
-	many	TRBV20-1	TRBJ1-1	CSAREGGGGTEAFF	TGCAGTGCTAGAGAAGGCGGAGGGGGGACTGAAGCTTTCTTT
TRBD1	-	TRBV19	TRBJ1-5	CASSVTGTGNQPQHF	TGTGCCAGTAGTGTAACCGGGACAGGCAATCAGCCCCAGCATTTT
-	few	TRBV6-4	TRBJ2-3	CASSFRPFFLDTQYF	TGTGCCAGCAGTTTCCGTCCCTTTTTTCTAGATACGCAGTATTTT
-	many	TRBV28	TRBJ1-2	CASSLMSGRYYGYTF	TGTGCCAGCAGTTTGATGTCGGGCAGATACTATGGCTACACCTTC
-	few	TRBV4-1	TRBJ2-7	CASSQDNARGAANEQYF	TGCGCCAGCAGCCAAGATAATGCCCGGGGGGCCGCTAACGAGCAGTACTTC